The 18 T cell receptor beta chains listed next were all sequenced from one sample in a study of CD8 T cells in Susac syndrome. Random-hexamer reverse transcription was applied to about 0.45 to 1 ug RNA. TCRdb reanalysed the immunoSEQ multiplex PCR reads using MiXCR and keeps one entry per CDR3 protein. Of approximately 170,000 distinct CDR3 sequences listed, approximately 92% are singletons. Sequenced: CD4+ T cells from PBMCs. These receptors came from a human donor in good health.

This CDR3 reads CASSEYPSGGETQYF. In DNA form, the CDR3 reads TGTGCCAGCAGTGAATACCCTAGCGGGGGAGAGACCCAGTACTTC. The V and J genes are TRBV6-1 and TRBJ2-5, with 10 nucleotides matching TRBD2. V lost 2 bases and J lost 4; bases outside the gene matches: 4. The CDR3 sequence is 15 residues long. CDR1 MNHNS and CDR2 SASEGT come from the germline V gene.

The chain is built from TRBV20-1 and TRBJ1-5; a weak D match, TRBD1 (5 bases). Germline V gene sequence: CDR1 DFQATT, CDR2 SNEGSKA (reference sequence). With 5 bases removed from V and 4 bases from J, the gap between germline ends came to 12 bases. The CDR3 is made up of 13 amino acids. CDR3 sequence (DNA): TGCAGTGCTCTGACAGAAATAAATCAGCCCCAGCATTTT. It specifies CSALTEINQPQHF.

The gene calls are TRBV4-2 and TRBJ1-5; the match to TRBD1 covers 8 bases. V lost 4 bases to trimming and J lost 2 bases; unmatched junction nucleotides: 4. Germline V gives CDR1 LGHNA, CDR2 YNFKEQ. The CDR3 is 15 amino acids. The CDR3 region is CASSPTGAGNQPQHF. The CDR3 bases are TGTGCCAGCAGCCCGACAGGGGCGGGCAATCAGCCCCAGCATTTT.

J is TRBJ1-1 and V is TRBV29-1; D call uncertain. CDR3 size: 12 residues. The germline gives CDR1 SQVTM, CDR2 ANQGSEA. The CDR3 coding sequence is TGCATCGGAAGGCAGATGAACACTGAAGCTTTCTTT. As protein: CIGRQMNTEAFF. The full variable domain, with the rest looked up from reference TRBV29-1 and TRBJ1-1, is SAVISQKPSRDICQRGTSLTIQCQVDSQVTMMFWYRQQPGQSLTLIATANQGSEATYESGFVIDKFPISRPNLTFSTLTVSNMSPEDSSIYLCIGRQMNTEAFFGQGTRLTVV.

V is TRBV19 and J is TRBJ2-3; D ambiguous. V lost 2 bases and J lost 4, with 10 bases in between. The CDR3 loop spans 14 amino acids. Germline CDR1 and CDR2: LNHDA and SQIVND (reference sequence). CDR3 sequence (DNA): TGTGCCAGTAGTATAACTTGGCAGGCAGATACGCAGTATTTT. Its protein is CASSITWQADTQYF.

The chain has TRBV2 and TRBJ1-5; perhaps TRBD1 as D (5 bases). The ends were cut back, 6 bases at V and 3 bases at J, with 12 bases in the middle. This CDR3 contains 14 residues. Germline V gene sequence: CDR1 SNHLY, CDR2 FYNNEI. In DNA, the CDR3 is TGTGCCAGCAGGCCGAGCAGGGACAATCAGCCCCAGCATTTT. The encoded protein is CASRPSRDNQPQHF.

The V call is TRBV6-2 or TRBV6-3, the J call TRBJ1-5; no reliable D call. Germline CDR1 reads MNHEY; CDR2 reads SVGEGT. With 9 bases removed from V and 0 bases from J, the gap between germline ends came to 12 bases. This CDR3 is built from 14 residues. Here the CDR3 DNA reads TGTGCCAGTCGGATCAGGAGTAGCAATCAGCCCCAGCATTTT. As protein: CASRIRSSNQPQHF.

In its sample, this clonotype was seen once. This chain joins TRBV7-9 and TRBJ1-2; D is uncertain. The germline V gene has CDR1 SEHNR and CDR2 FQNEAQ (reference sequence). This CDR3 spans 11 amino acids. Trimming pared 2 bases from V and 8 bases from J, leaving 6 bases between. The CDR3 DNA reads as TGTGCCAGCAGCTTACGGGAGGGCTACACCTTC. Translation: CASSLREGYTF.

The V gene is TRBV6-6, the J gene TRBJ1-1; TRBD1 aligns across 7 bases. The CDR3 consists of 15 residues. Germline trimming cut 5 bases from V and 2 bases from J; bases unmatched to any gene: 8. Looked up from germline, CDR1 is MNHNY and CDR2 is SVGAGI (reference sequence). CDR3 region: CASSPLNRGNTEAFF. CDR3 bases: TGTGCCAGCAGTCCCCTGAACAGGGGCAACACTGAAGCTTTCTTT.

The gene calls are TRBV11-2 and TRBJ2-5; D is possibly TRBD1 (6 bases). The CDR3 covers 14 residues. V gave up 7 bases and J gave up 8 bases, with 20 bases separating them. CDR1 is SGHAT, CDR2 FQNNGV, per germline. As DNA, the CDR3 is TGTGCCAGCACCAATCAGGGAACAGGGCGTACCCAGTACTTC. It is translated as CASTNQGTGRTQYF.

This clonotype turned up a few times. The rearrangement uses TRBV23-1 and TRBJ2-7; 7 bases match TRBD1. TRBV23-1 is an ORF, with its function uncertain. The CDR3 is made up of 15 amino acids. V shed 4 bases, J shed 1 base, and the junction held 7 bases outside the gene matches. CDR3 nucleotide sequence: TGCGCCAGCAGTCGACCGACAGGGCTGTCCTACGAGCAGTACTTC. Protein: CASSRPTGLSYEQYF.

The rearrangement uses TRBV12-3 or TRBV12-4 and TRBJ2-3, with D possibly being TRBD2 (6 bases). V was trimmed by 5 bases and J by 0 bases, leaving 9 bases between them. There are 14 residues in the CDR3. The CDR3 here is CASSRDLSTDTQYF. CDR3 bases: TGTGCCAGCAGTCGGGACTTAAGCACAGATACGCAGTATTTT.

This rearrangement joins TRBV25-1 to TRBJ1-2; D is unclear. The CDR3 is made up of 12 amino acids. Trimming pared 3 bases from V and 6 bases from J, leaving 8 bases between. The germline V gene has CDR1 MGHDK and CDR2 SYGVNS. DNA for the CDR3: TGTGCCAGCAGTGACATGGTCGATGGCTACACCTTC. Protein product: CASSDMVDGYTF.

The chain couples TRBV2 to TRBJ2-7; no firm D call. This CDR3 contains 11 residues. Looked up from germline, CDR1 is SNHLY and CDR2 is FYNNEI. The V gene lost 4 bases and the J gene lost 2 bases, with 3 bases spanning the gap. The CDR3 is CASSVAYEQYF. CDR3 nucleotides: TGTGCCAGCAGTGTAGCCTACGAGCAGTACTTC.

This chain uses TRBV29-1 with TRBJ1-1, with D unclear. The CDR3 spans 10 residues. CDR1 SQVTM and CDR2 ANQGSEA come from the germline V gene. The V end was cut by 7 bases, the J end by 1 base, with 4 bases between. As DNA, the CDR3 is TGCAGCGGCGGGAACACTGAAGCTTTCTTT. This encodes CSGGNTEAFF.

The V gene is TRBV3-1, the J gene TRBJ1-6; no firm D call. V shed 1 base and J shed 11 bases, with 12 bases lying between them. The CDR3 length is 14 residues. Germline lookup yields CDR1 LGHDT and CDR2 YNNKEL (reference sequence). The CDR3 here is CASSQARRATPLHF. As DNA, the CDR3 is TGTGCCAGCAGCCAAGCCAGGAGGGCGACACCCCTCCACTTT.

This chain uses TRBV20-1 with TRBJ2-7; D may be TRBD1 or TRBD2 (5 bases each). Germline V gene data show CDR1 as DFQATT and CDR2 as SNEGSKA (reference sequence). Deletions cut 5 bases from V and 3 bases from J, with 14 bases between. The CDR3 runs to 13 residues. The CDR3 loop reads CSAERQGLYEQYF. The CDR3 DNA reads TGCAGTGCTGAGCGGCAGGGTCTCTACGAGCAGTACTTC.

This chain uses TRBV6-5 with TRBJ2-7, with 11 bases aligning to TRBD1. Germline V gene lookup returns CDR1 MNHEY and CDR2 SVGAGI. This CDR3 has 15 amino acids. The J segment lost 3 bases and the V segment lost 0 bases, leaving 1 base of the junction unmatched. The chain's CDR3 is CASSYSGTGGYEQYF. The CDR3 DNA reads TGTGCCAGCAGTTACTCTGGGACAGGGGGCTACGAGCAGTACTTC.